This T cell receptor beta chain originates from a study of T cell responses to AZD1222 COVID-19 vaccine. The CDR3 runs 9 residues. V lost 8 bases and J 7 bases, leaving 5 bases between the germline ends. Germline V gene sequence: CDR1 SNHLY, CDR2 FYNNEI. Study-wide results and caveats: It was only a handful of AZD1222 recipients who were seropositive at baseline. Clonal diversity was possibly underestimated, and the donors were mostly white British, with more females.

Notes on this clone: The antigen remains unidentified.

The table came from immunoSEQ multiplex PCR; TCRdb's copy has only in-frame clones and leaves some out. The data show approximately 120,000 clones, 88% seen once. The specimen comprised peripheral blood, sampled on day 0 of AZD1222 vaccination. The receptor's source is an adult in good health. V and J are TRBV2 and TRBJ1-1, with a weak D call TRBD1 (5 bases). The CDR3 DNA follows: TGTGCCAGCGGGGGTGAAGCTTTCTTT. The encoded protein is CASGGEAFF.